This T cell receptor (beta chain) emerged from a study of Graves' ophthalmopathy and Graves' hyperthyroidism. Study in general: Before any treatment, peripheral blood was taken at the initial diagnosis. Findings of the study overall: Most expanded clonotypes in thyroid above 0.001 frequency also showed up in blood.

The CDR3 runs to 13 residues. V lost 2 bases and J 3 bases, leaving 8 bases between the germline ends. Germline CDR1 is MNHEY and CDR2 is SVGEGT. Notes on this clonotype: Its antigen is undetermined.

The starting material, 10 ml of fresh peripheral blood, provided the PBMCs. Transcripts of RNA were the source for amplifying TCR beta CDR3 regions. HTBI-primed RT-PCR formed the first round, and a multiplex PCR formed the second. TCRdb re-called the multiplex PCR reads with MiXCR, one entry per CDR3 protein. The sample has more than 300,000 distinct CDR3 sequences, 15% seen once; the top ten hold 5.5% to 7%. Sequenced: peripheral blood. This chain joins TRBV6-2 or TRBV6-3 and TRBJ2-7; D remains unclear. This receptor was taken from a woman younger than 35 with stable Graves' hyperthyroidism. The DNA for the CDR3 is TGTGCCAGCAGTTACACATTGGACTACGAGCAGTACTTC. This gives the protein CASSYTLDYEQYF.